A single sample is the source of the 24 T cell receptor beta chains below, sequenced in a study of blood T cell repertoires in COVID-19. Here immunoSEQ multiplex PCR was the method, and the copy in TCRdb shows in-frame clones only, minus some. The table has over 85,000 clones, around 83% seen once. The sequencing input was peripheral blood. All receptors derive from a man aged 60 to 69 with acute or convalescent COVID-19.

V and J are TRBV5-1 and TRBJ2-5; a weak D match, TRBD1 (6 bases). This CDR3 comprises 12 residues. V lost 0 bases to trimming and J lost 7 bases, with 7 bases between them. Germline CDR1 reads SGHRS; CDR2 reads YFSETQ. The CDR3 sequence: CASSLGGGTQYF. CDR3 in DNA: TGCGCCAGCAGCTTGGGAGGGGGGACCCAGTACTTC.

The chain recombines TRBV7-9 with TRBJ2-2, with 10 bases fitting TRBD1. The J segment lost 0 bases and the V segment lost 5 bases, leaving 6 bases of the junction unmatched. Germline V gene lookup returns CDR1 SEHNR and CDR2 FQNEAQ (reference sequence). This CDR3 is built from 17 residues. Here the CDR3 reads CASSLTGQGPNTGELFF. The CDR3 DNA reads TGTGCCAGCAGCCTAACGGGACAGGGGCCGAACACCGGGGAGCTGTTTTTT.

This clone was observed a single time. V gene TRBV11-2 combines with J gene TRBJ2-7, with TRBD1 matching over 7 bases. Germline lookup yields CDR1 SGHAT and CDR2 FQNNGV. The CDR3 has 13 amino acids. V was clipped by 1 base and J by 3 bases; unmatched bases: 0. CDR3 DNA sequence: TGTGCCAGCAGCTTAGGGACAGGCTACGAGCAGTACTTC. It yields the protein CASSLGTGYEQYF.

This clone has a handful of counts. The chain recombines TRBV13 with TRBJ1-1; 7 bases agree with TRBD1. Trimming at V came to 5 bases and at J to 7 bases, leaving 22 bases not matched to a gene. CDR1 is PRHDT, CDR2 FYEKMQ, per germline (reference sequence). This CDR3 has 18 amino acids. CDR3 nucleotide sequence: TGTGCCAGCAGCCCGCCGGACAGGCCAACCCGCCATGGAGGTGAAGCTTTCTTT. Its translation is CASSPPDRPTRHGGEAFF.

The chain links TRBV2 to TRBJ1-2; D is unclear. Trimming cost V 6 bases and J 8 bases, with 13 bases left between them. The CDR3 runs 12 residues. Germline loops: CDR1 SNHLY, CDR2 FYNNEI. CDR3 loop: CASRTDRGGYTF. In DNA form, the CDR3 reads TGTGCCAGCAGGACGGACCGGGGAGGCTACACCTTC.

This chain uses TRBV6-5 with TRBJ1-5; possibly TRBD1 for D (6 bases). Between the trimmed V and J ends, which lost 6 bases and 7 bases, there was a span of 16 bases. The germline V gene encodes CDR1 MNHEY and CDR2 SVGAGI. CDR3 length: 14 amino acids. DNA for the CDR3: TGTGCCAGCAGAAGTACAGGGCAAGGACAGCCCCAGCATTTT. Amino acid sequence: CASRSTGQGQPQHF.

V and J are TRBV7-2 and TRBJ2-5; maybe TRBD1 (7 bases). The germline V and J ends were trimmed by 1 base and 4 bases, with 19 bases remaining between them. Germline CDR1 is SGHTA and CDR2 is FQGNSA. The CDR3 is made up of 17 amino acids. CDR3 sequence reads: CASSLEGRGAGGETQYF. CDR3 nucleotides: TGTGCCAGCAGCTTAGAGGGCAGGGGGGCCGGAGGAGAGACCCAGTACTTC.

The rearrangement uses TRBV28 and TRBJ1-2, with D hard to call. CDR1 MDHEN and CDR2 SYDVKM come from the germline V gene. The CDR3 is 16 residues long. Deletions cut 3 bases from V and 2 bases from J, with 16 bases between. CDR3 amino acids: CASSFPPGEGNYGYTF. The CDR3 DNA follows: TGTGCCAGCAGTTTTCCCCCGGGAGAAGGCAACTATGGCTACACCTTC.

The V and J genes are TRBV19 and TRBJ1-2, with D tentatively TRBD1 (5 bases). V was pared by 4 bases and J by 2 bases, with 8 bases between. Germline V gene sequence: CDR1 LNHDA, CDR2 SQIVND (reference sequence). This CDR3 contains 13 residues. The CDR3: CASSKGVNYGYTF. DNA for the CDR3: TGTGCCAGTAGTAAAGGGGTCAACTATGGCTACACCTTC. The full variable domain, rest sourced from reference TRBV19 and TRBJ1-2, is DGGITQSPKYLFRKEGQNVTLSCEQNLNHDAMYWYRQDPGQGLRLIYYSQIVNDFQKGDIAEGYSVSREKKESFPLTVTSAQKNPTAFYLCASSKGVNYGYTFGSGTRLTVV.

This sequence joins TRBV10-3 and TRBJ1-2; D call uncertain. The CDR3 extends over 12 amino acids. V lost 11 bases to trimming and J lost 4 bases, with 14 bases between them. The germline CDR1 and CDR2 sequences are ENHRY and SYGVKD. This chain's CDR3 is CASGRGGYGYTF. The DNA for the CDR3 is TGTGCCTCCGGGCGTGGAGGCTATGGCTACACCTTC.

This clone was counted only a few times. This chain connects TRBV28 to TRBJ1-6; D is ambiguous. Germline CDR1 and CDR2: MDHEN and SYDVKM. This CDR3 is built from 14 residues. Trimming shortened V by 7 bases and J by 7 bases, and 14 bases separated the two germline ends. For the CDR3, the DNA is TGTGCCAGCACCTTACAGATCGCGAATTCACCCCTCCACTTT. It encodes CASTLQIANSPLHF. Using reference TRBV28 and TRBJ1-6 for the parts outside the CDR3, the full variable domain is DVKVTQSSRYLVKRTGEKVFLECVQDMDHENMFWYRQDPGLGLRLIYFSYDVKMKEKGDIPEGYSVSREKKERFSLILESASTNQTSMYLCASTLQIANSPLHFGNGTRLTVT.

In this sample, this clone turned up once. CDR3 loop: CASSVAPGSHQPQHF. CDR3 coding DNA: TGTGCCAGCAGCGTAGCTCCAGGATCCCACCAGCCCCAGCATTTT. The V and J genes are TRBV9 and TRBJ1-5; no firm D call. The V end lost 0 bases, the J end lost 7 bases, and 14 bases lay between the germline ends. The CDR3 spans 15 residues. CDR1 SGDLS and CDR2 YYNGEE come from the germline V gene.

The V call is TRBV7-2, the J call TRBJ2-6; D is unclear. CDR3 length equals 15 residues. Deletions cut 2 bases from V and 1 base from J, with 6 bases between. Germline V lookup: CDR1 SGHTA, CDR2 FQGNSA. The CDR3 here is CASSLQISGANVLTF. The CDR3 coding sequence is TGTGCCAGCAGCTTACAGATATCTGGGGCCAACGTCCTGACTTTC.

The rearrangement links TRBV19 to TRBJ1-5; 8 bases fit TRBD1. The CDR3 is 15 amino acids. The germline gives CDR1 LNHDA, CDR2 SQIVND (reference sequence). V lost 3 bases, J lost 7 bases, and 8 bases stayed unmatched. The CDR3 DNA sequence: TGTGCCAGTAGTATCGGACAGGGAGCGCGGCAGCCCCAGCATTTT. This sequence encodes CASSIGQGARQPQHF.

This sequence joins TRBV6-1 and TRBJ1-1; TRBD1 matches at 9 bases. V was clipped by 3 bases and J by 7 bases; unmatched bases: 6. Per the germline V gene, CDR1 is MNHNS and CDR2 is SASEGT. The CDR3 extends over 14 amino acids. This CDR3 is CASSERTGVGEAFF. The CDR3 DNA reads TGTGCCAGCAGTGAGCGGACAGGGGTGGGTGAAGCTTTCTTT.

Written as DNA, the CDR3 is TGTGCCACCAGCAGAGGGGGCACGGCTGGGGAGCTGTTTTTT. Translation gives CATSRGGTAGELFF. This chain joins TRBV15 and TRBJ2-2, with D maybe TRBD1 (5 bases). The ends were cut back, 1 base at V and 8 bases at J, with 11 bases in the middle. CDR1 and CDR2 (germline): LNHNV, YYDKDF (reference sequence). This CDR3 has 14 residues.

This clone occurred once. V and J are TRBV18 and TRBJ1-2, with TRBD1 matching 8 bases. Trimming took 6 bases from V and 4 from J; bases not matched to a gene: 7. The CDR3 contains 14 residues. Germline V gene lookup returns CDR1 KGHSH and CDR2 LQKENI. This chain's CDR3 is CASSLGQGSYGYTF. DNA for the CDR3: TGTGCCAGCTCCCTTGGACAGGGCAGCTATGGCTACACCTTC.

This chain uses TRBV6-6 with TRBJ2-1, with no clear D. Germline CDR1 is MNHNY and CDR2 is SVGAGI (reference sequence). V lost 2 bases and J lost 6, with 8 bases in between. This CDR3 has 13 amino acids. The CDR3 sequence: CASSYGQGNEQFF. The CDR3, as DNA: TGTGCCAGCAGTTACGGGCAAGGCAATGAGCAGTTCTTC.

The V and J genes are TRBV10-3 and TRBJ1-1; possible D gene TRBD1, 5 bases. This CDR3 contains 11 residues. V lost 8 bases and J lost 4, with 8 bases in between. CDR1 is ENHRY and CDR2 is SYGVKD in the germline V gene. CDR3 nucleotides: TGTGCCATCGGGGCAAGCACTGAAGCTTTCTTT. Translation gives CAIGASTEAFF.

The chain combines TRBV19 with TRBJ2-4, with a weak D call TRBD1 (6 bases). The length of the CDR3 is 18 residues. CDR1 is LNHDA and CDR2 is SQIVND in the germline V gene (reference sequence). Trimming shortened V by 5 bases and J by 0 bases, and 20 bases separated the two germline ends. The CDR3 DNA follows: TGTGCCAGTAGTTGGACAGAGGGGTCTTTCCTAGCCAAAAACATTCAGTACTTC. Encoded protein: CASSWTEGSFLAKNIQYF.

J is TRBJ2-1 and V is TRBV5-1; 9 bases match TRBD1. The CDR3 consists of 14 residues. V dropped 2 bases and J dropped 6; count of bases not matched to a gene: 3. The germline V gene has CDR1 SGHRS and CDR2 YFSETQ. The chain's CDR3 is CASSFPDRGNEQFF. The CDR3 DNA reads TGCGCCAGCAGCTTTCCGGACAGGGGCAATGAGCAGTTCTTC.

This clone was recorded once. The rearrangement links TRBV29-1 to TRBJ1-1; the match to TRBD1 covers 10 bases. The J segment lost 5 bases and the V segment lost 7 bases, leaving 10 bases of the junction unmatched. Germline loops: CDR1 SQVTM, CDR2 ANQGSEA. The CDR3 sequence is 14 residues long. Here the CDR3 reads CSAGGQGGSTEAFF. The CDR3 DNA follows: TGCAGCGCCGGAGGACAGGGGGGATCGACTGAAGCTTTCTTT.

This chain uses TRBV6-2 or TRBV6-3 with TRBJ2-3, with D possibly being TRBD2 (6 bases). Trimming cost V 4 bases and J 6 bases, with 17 bases left between them. CDR3 length: 15 residues. Germline lookup yields CDR1 MNHEY and CDR2 SVGEGT. The DNA for the CDR3 is TGTGCCAGCAGTTCTGGCGGGGCAAGCGAGGATACGCAGTATTTT. Residues: CASSSGGASEDTQYF.

CDR3 in amino acids: CASGGTSGGNIQYF. In DNA, the CDR3 is TGTGCTAGTGGTGGGACTAGCGGGGGAAACATTCAGTACTTC. The chain combines TRBV12-5 with TRBJ2-4, with 14 nucleotides matching TRBD2. The germline V gene has CDR1 LGHNT and CDR2 FRNRAP. V lost 5 bases to trimming and J lost 6 bases; unmatched junction nucleotides: 0. The CDR3 spans 14 residues.